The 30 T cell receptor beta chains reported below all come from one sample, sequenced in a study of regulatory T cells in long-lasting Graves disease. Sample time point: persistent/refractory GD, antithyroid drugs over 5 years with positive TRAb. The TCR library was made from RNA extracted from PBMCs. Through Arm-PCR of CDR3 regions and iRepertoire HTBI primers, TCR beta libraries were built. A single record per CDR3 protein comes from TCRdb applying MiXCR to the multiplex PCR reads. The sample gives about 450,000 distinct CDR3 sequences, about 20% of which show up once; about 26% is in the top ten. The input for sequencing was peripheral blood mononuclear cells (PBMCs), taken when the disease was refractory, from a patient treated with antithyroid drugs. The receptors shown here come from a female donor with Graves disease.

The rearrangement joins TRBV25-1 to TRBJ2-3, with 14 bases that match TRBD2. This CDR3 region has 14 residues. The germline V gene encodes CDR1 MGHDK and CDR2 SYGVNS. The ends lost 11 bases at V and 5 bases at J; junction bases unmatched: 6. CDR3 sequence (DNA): TGTGCCTCGTCCGGGACTAGCGGGAGAGATACGCAGTATTTT. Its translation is CASSGTSGRDTQYF.

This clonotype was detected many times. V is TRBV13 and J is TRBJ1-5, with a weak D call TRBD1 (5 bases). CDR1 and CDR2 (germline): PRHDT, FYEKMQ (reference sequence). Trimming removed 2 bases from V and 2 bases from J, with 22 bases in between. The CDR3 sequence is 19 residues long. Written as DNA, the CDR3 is TGTGCCAGCAGCTTAACGGAGGGTCAGGGATATGTGGGCAATCAGCCCCAGCATTTT. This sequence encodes CASSLTEGQGYVGNQPQHF.

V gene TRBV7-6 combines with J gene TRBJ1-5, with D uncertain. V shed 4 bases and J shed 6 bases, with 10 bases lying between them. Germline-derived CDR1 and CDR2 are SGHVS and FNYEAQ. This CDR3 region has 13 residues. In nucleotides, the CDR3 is TGTGCCAGCAGCTCGGGTACCGGTCAGCCCCAGCATTTT. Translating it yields CASSSGTGQPQHF.

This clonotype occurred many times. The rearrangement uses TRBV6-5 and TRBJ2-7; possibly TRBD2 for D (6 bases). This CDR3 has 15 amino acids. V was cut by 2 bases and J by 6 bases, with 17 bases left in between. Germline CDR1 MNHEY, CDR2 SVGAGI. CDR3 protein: CASSYSRVAGTEQYF. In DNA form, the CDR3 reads TGTGCCAGCAGTTACAGTCGCGTCGCGGGGACCGAGCAGTACTTC.

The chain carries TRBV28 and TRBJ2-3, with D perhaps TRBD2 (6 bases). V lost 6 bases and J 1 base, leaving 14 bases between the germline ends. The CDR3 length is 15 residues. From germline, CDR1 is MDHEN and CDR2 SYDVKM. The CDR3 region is CASSSRPSGTDTQYF. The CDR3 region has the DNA TGTGCCAGCAGCTCTCGCCCTAGCGGCACAGATACGCAGTATTTT.

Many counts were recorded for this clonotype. The CDR3 DNA sequence: TGTGCCATCCGAGACTTTTGGGAGACCCAGTACTTC. Its protein product is CAIRDFWETQYF. The rearrangement uses TRBV10-3 and TRBJ2-5; no clear D. The CDR3 is 12 residues long. Trimming removed 8 bases from V and 5 bases from J, with 12 bases in between. Germline V lookup: CDR1 ENHRY, CDR2 SYGVKD.

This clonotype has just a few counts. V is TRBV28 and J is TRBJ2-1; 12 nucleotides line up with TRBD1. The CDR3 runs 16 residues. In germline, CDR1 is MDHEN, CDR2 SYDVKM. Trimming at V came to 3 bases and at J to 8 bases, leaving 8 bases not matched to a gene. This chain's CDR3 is CASSLGTGGMGYEQFF. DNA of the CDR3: TGTGCCAGCAGTTTGGGGACAGGGGGCATGGGGTATGAGCAGTTCTTC.

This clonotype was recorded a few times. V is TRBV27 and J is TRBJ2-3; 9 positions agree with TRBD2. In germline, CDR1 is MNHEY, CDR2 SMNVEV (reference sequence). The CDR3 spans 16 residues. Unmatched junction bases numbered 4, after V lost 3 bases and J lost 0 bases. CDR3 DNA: TGTGCCAGCAGTTTCGGGGCGGGAGGGAGCACAGATACGCAGTATTTT. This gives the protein CASSFGAGGSTDTQYF.

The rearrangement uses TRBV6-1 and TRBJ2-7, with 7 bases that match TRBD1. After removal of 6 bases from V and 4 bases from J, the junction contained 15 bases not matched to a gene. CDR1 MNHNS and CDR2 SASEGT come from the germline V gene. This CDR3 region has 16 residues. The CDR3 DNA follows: TGTGCCAGCAGCCAAGTCCAGGGGACAGCACTTTACGAGCAGTACTTC. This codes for CASSQVQGTALYEQYF.

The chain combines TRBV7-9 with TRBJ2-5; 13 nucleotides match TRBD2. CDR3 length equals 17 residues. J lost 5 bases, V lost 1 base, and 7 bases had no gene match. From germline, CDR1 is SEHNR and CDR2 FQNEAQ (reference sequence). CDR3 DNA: TGTGCCAGCAGCTTAGGGACTAGCGGGAGAAGGATGGAGACCCAGTACTTC. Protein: CASSLGTSGRRMETQYF.

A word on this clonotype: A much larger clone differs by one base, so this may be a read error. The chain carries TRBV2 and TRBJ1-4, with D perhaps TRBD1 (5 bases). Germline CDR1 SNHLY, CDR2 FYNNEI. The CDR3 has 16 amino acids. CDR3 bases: TGTGCCATCAGTGAAGCGCTTGGGGGAGGTGGGGAAAAACTGTTTTTT. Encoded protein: CAISEALGGGGEKLFF.

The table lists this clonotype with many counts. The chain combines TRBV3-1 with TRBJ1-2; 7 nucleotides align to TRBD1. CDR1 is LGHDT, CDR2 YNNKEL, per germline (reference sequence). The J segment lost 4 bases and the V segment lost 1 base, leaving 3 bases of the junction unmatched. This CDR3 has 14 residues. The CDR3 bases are TGTGCCAGCAGCCAAGGACAGGGTACCTATGGCTACACCTTC. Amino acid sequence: CASSQGQGTYGYTF.

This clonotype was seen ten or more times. The CDR3, as DNA: TGCAGTGCGCAACTAGCGGGAGTGATACAAGAGACCCAGTACTTC. It encodes CSAQLAGVIQETQYF. The genes are TRBV20-1 and TRBJ2-5; 11 nucleotides match TRBD2. Germline V gives CDR1 DFQATT, CDR2 SNEGSKA (reference sequence). After removal of 6 bases from V and 2 bases from J, the junction contained 8 bases not matched to a gene. The CDR3 has 15 residues.

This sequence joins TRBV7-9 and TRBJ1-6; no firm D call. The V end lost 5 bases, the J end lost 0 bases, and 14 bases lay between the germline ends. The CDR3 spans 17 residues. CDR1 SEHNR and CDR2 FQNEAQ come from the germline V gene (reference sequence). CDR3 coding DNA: TGTGCCAGCAGCCAGACCGGACGGAGCTCCTATAATTCACCCCTCCACTTT. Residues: CASSQTGRSSYNSPLHF. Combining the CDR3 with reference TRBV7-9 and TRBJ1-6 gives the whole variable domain DTGVSQNPRHKITKRGQNVTFRCDPISEHNRLYWYRQTLGQGPEFLTYFQNEAQLEKSRLLSDRFSAERPKGSFSTLEIQRTEQGDSAMYLCASSQTGRSSYNSPLHFGNGTRLTVT.

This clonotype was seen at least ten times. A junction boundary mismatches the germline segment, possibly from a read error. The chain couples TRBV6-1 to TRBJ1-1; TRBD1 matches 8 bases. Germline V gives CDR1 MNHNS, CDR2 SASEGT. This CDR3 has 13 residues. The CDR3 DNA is TGTGCCAGCAGGGACAGGGTGAATACTGAAGCTTTCTTT. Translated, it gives CASRDRVNTEAFF.

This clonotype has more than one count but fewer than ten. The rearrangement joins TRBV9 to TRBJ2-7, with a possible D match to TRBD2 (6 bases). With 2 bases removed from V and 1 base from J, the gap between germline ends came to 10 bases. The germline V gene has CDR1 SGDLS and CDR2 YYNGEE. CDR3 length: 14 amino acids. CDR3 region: CASSVSGQSYEQYF. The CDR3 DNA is TGTGCCAGCAGCGTGAGCGGGCAATCCTACGAGCAGTACTTC.

The CDR3 DNA reads TGCGCCAGCAGCTTGGTTGAACAGGGCTCAGCTTTCTTT. This encodes CASSLVEQGSAFF. V usage is TRBV5-1 and J usage is TRBJ1-1; weak D call: TRBD1 (6 bases). V was pared by 0 bases and J by 10 bases, with 13 bases between. The CDR3 totals 13 residues. The V gene's germline CDR1 is SGHRS and CDR2 YFSETQ.

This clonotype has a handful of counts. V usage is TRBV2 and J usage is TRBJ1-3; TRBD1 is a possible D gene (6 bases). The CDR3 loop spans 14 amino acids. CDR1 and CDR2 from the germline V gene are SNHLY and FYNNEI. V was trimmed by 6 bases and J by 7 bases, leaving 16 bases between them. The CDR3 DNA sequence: TGTGCCAGCAGCTCAGGACAGACGGGGAACACCATATATTTT. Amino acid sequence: CASSSGQTGNTIYF. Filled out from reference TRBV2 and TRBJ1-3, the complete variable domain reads EPEVTQTPSHQVTQMGQEVILRCVPISNHLYFYWYRQILGQKVEFLVSFYNNEISEKSEIFDDQFSVERPDGSNFTLKIRSTKLEDSAMYFCASSSGQTGNTIYFGEGSWLTVV.

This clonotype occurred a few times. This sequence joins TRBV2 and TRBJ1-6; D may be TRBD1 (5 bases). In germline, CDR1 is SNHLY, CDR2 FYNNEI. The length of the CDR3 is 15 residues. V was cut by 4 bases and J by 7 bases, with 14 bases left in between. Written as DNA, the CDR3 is TGTGCCAGCAGTGCCAGAGTCAGGGAGAATTCACCCCTCCACTTT. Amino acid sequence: CASSARVRENSPLHF.

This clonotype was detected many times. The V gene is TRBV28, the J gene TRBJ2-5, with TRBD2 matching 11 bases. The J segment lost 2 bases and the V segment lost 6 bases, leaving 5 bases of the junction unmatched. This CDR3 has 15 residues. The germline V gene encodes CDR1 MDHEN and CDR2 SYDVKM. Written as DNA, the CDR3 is TGTGCCAGCAGCCTTACTAGCGGGAGACAAGAGACCCAGTACTTC. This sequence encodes CASSLTSGRQETQYF.

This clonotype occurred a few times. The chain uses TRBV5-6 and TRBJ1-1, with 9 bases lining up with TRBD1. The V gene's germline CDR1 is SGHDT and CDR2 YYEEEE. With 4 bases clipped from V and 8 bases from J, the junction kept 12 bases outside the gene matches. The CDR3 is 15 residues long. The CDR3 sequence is CASSVTGGLRPEAFF. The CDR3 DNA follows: TGTGCCAGCAGCGTGACAGGGGGTTTAAGGCCCGAAGCTTTCTTT.

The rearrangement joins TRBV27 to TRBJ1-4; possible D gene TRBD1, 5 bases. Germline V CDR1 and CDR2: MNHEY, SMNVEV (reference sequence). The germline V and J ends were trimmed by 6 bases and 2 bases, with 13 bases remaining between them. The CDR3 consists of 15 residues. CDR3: CASRPGDLTNEKLFF. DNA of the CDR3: TGTGCCAGCAGGCCCGGGGACTTGACTAATGAAAAACTGTTTTTT.

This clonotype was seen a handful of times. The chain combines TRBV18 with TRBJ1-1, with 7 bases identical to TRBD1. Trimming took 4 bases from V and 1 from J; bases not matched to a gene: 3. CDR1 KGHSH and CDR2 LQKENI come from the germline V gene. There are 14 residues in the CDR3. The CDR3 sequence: CASSLGQQNTEAFF. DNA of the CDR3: TGTGCCAGCTCACTGGGACAGCAGAACACTGAAGCTTTCTTT.

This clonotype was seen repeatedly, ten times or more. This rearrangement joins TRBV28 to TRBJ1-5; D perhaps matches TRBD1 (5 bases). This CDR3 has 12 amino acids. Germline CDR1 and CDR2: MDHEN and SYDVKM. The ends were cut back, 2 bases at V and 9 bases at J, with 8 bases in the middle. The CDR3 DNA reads TGTGCCAGCAGTTTACCGGGGCGGCCCCAGCATTTT. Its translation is CASSLPGRPQHF.

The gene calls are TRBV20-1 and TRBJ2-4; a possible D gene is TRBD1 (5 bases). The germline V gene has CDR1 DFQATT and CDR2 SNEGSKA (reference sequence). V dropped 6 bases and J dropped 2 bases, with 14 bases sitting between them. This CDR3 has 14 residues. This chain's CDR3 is CSAPQDGTKNIQYF. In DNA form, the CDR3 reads TGCAGTGCCCCACAGGACGGAACCAAAAACATTCAGTACTTC.

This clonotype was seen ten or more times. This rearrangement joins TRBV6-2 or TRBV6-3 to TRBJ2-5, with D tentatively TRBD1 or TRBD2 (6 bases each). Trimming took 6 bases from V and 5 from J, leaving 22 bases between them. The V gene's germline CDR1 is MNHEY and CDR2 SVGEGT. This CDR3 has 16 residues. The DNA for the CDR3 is TGTGCCAGCAGAAACTTCTTCAACAGGGCGGGGGAGACCCAGTACTTC. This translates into CASRNFFNRAGETQYF.

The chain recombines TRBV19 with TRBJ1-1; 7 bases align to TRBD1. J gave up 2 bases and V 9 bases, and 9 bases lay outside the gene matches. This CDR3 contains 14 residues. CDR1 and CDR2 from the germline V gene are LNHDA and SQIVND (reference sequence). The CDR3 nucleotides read TGTGCCAGCGGAGACAGGGTAAGAAACACTGAAGCTTTCTTT. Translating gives CASGDRVRNTEAFF.

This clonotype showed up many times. In DNA, the CDR3 is TGTGCCAGCAGGCCGCTCTCCGGCAGCCGCGTAGGATATGGCTACACCTTC. Its protein is CASRPLSGSRVGYGYTF. This chain connects TRBV6-1 to TRBJ1-2; D unresolved. Trimming left V 6 bases short and J 5 bases short, with 25 bases between. CDR1 is MNHNS, CDR2 SASEGT, per germline. The CDR3 has 17 amino acids.

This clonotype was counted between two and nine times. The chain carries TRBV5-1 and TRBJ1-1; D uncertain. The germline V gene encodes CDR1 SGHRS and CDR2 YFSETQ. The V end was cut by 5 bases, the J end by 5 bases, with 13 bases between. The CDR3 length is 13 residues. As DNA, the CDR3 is TGCGCCAGCAGTGAGCGTGAAGCAACTGAAGCTTTCTTT. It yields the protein CASSEREATEAFF. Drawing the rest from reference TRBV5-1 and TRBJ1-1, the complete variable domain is KAGVTQTPRYLIKTRGQQVTLSCSPISGHRSVSWYQQTPGQGLQFLFEYFSETQRNKGNFPGRFSGRQFSNSRSEMNVSTLELGDSALYLCASSEREATEAFFGQGTRLTVV.

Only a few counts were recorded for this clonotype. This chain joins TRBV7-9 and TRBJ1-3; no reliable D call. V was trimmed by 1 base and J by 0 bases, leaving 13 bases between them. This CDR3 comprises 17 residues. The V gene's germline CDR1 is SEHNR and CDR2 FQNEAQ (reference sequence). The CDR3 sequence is CASSLEWDRSSGNTIYF. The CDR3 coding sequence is TGTGCCAGCAGCTTAGAGTGGGATAGGAGCTCTGGAAACACCATATATTTT.